This T cell receptor beta chain was sequenced during a study of T cell responses to AZD1222 COVID-19 vaccine. Study-wide points: Spike-wide vaccine-associated CD4 TCRs dominated at 160-218 and 743-854. The donors showed a predominance of white British ancestry and of females, with possible underestimation of clonal diversity. Just five or six AZD1222 recipients were seropositive at baseline.

Germline V gives CDR1 LGHDT, CDR2 YNNKEL (reference sequence). After removal of 6 bases from V and 4 bases from J, the junction contained 9 bases not matched to a gene. CDR3 length equals 15 residues. Details on this clone: The antigen is undetermined.

The study pooled second doses at about 4 or about 12 weeks. The table came from immunoSEQ multiplex PCR; TCRdb's copy has only in-frame clones and leaves some out. The sample carries tens of thousands of clones, around nine tenths recorded once. Material: peripheral blood, obtained 28 days after the second AZD1222 dose. The receptor was derived from an adult who received the AZD1222 COVID-19 vaccine. The rearrangement links TRBV3-1 (or the pseudogene TRBV3-2) to TRBJ2-7, with 10 nucleotides matching TRBD1. The CDR3 spells CASRPRQGAPYEQYF. CDR3 coding DNA: TGTGCCAGCAGGCCGCGACAGGGGGCGCCGTACGAGCAGTACTTC.